This TCR beta chain was documented in a study of T cells in Graves' hyperthyroidism and ophthalmopathy. In regard to this clonotype: What it binds is not known.

The V gene's germline CDR1 is MDHEN and CDR2 SYDVKM. This CDR3 is built from 14 residues. The ends lost 6 bases at V and 4 bases at J; junction bases unmatched: 5. TCR beta CDR3 region amplification was performed from RNA transcripts. Using the HTBI primer set, a first-round RT-PCR was run on the TCR CDR3. TCRdb recomputed calls from the multiplex PCR reads with MiXCR, one row per CDR3 protein. The profile shows about 300,000 distinct CDR3 sequences, roughly 19% of them singletons. Study-wide results and caveats: Blood also showed most of the thyroid clonotypes that were expanded above 0.001.

The chain recombines TRBV28 with TRBJ2-1; 8 bases are a match to TRBD1. What was sequenced was blood. This TCR was recovered from a man over 45 with Graves' ophthalmopathy. The CDR3 is CASRTDREYNEQFF. The DNA of the CDR3 is TGTGCCAGCAGGACGGACAGGGAATACAATGAGCAGTTCTTC. Full variable domain (missing parts from reference TRBV28 and TRBJ2-1): DVKVTQSSRYLVKRTGEKVFLECVQDMDHENMFWYRQDPGLGLRLIYFSYDVKMKEKGDIPEGYSVSREKKERFSLILESASTNQTSMYLCASRTDREYNEQFFGPGTRLTVL.